The 19 T cell receptor beta chains below come from one sample, sequenced in a study of identical twins. TCRdb reanalysed the 5' RACE reads using MiXCR and keeps one entry per CDR3 protein. The table lists fewer than 800,000 distinct CDR3 sequences, just over 7% of them singletons. This sample was shared with a second study, whose subject was yellow fever vaccine responses in identical twins.

The sequenced sample was PBMCs. The receptors derive from a young woman in good health.

This clonotype was counted a few times. The J gene is TRBJ2-1, the V gene TRBV18; 12 bases map to TRBD2. Germline CDR1 KGHSH, CDR2 LQKENI. The CDR3 is 17 residues long. V shed 1 base, J shed 5 bases, and the junction held 6 bases outside the gene matches. The CDR3 DNA sequence: TGTGCCAGCTCACCACTGCCTAGCGGGGGGGCGAACAATGAGCAGTTCTTC. Amino acids: CASSPLPSGGANNEQFF.

This clonotype showed up many times. The gene calls are TRBV5-1 and TRBJ2-2, with 7 bases fitting TRBD1. Germline loops: CDR1 SGHRS, CDR2 YFSETQ. The J segment lost 1 base and the V segment lost 5 bases, leaving 11 bases of the junction unmatched. CDR3 length equals 17 residues. The DNA of the CDR3 is TGCGCCAGCAGAGCTCAGGGGGTAGTGTGGAACACCGGGGAGCTGTTTTTT. This encodes CASRAQGVVWNTGELFF. Combining the CDR3 with reference TRBV5-1 and TRBJ2-2 gives the whole variable domain KAGVTQTPRYLIKTRGQQVTLSCSPISGHRSVSWYQQTPGQGLQFLFEYFSETQRNKGNFPGRFSGRQFSNSRSEMNVSTLELGDSALYLCASRAQGVVWNTGELFFGEGSRLTVL.

This clonotype turned up a few times. V is TRBV20-1 and J is TRBJ2-7, with D possibly matching TRBD2 (6 bases). The ends were cut back, 6 bases at V and 2 bases at J, with 14 bases in the middle. Germline V CDR1 and CDR2: DFQATT, SNEGSKA (reference sequence). The CDR3 runs 13 residues. Here the CDR3 DNA reads TGCAGTGCACCTAACCCGGGGGCCTACGAGCAGTACGTC. Protein: CSAPNPGAYEQYV.

This clonotype was detected only a few times. The rearrangement links TRBV12-3 or TRBV12-4 to TRBJ2-3, with D perhaps being TRBD1 or TRBD2 (5 bases each). The CDR3 covers 14 residues. The germline V and J ends were trimmed by 6 bases and 1 base, with 11 bases remaining between them. The CDR3 region is CASRAGARTDTQYF. CDR3 in DNA: TGTGCCAGCAGAGCCGGGGCTCGCACAGATACGCAGTATTTT.

This clonotype was recorded a few times. The rearrangement joins TRBV12-3 or TRBV12-4 to TRBJ2-5; 9 nucleotides match TRBD1. The junction had 10 bases not matched to a gene; V was cut back by 6 bases and J by 2 bases. The CDR3 has 16 residues. The CDR3 loop is CASSPPGTGRQETQYF. The CDR3, as DNA: TGTGCCAGCAGCCCACCCGGGACAGGGCGACAAGAGACCCAGTACTTC.

V is TRBV5-1 and J is TRBJ2-3; 10 nucleotides align to TRBD2. With 2 bases clipped from V and 5 bases from J, the junction kept 5 bases outside the gene matches. The germline CDR1 and CDR2 sequences are SGHRS and YFSETQ. The CDR3 covers 15 residues. Here the CDR3 reads CASSFSGGHEDTQYF. For the CDR3, the DNA is TGCGCCAGCAGCTTTAGCGGGGGGCACGAAGATACGCAGTATTTT.

The chain couples TRBV29-1 to TRBJ1-1, with TRBD1 matching over 9 bases. Germline loops: CDR1 SQVTM, CDR2 ANQGSEA. Trimming removed 7 bases from V and 4 bases from J; junction bases left unmatched: 7. This CDR3 is 13 amino acids long. The CDR3 reads CSAATTGGTEAFF. The CDR3 coding sequence is TGCAGCGCCGCCACGACAGGGGGCACTGAAGCTTTCTTT. Full variable domain (remainder filled in from reference TRBV29-1 and TRBJ1-1): SAVISQKPSRDICQRGTSLTIQCQVDSQVTMMFWYRQQPGQSLTLIATANQGSEATYESGFVIDKFPISRPNLTFSTLTVSNMSPEDSSIYLCSAATTGGTEAFFGQGTRLTVV.

This clonotype was recorded at least ten times. The genes are TRBV9 and TRBJ2-1; 8 positions match TRBD2. CDR3 size: 16 residues. J was trimmed by 3 bases and V by 3 bases; bases with no gene match: 8. The germline V gene encodes CDR1 SGDLS and CDR2 YYNGEE. The CDR3 nucleotides read TGTGCCAGCAGCGATCCTAGCGGGCGCCTCTACAATGAGCAGTTCTTC. It specifies CASSDPSGRLYNEQFF.

This clonotype came up many times. The rearrangement uses TRBV12-3 or TRBV12-4 and TRBJ2-1; a weak D match, TRBD2 (6 bases). Trimming pared 3 bases from V and 10 bases from J, leaving 16 bases between. This CDR3 comprises 14 residues. The CDR3 protein is CASSFWAKSGEQFF. CDR3 nucleotide sequence: TGTGCCAGCAGTTTCTGGGCGAAGAGCGGGGAGCAGTTCTTC.

For the CDR3, the DNA is TGTGCCAGCAGCTTGGACAGGCCGGGGTCACCCCTCCACTTT. Translation gives CASSLDRPGSPLHF. The rearrangement uses TRBV5-5 and TRBJ1-6; D is possibly TRBD1 (5 bases). From germline, CDR1 is SGHKS and CDR2 YYEKEE (reference sequence). V was trimmed by 0 bases and J by 10 bases, leaving 11 bases between them. The CDR3 spans 14 residues.

The chain links TRBV21-1 to TRBJ2-1. TRBV21-1 is assigned pseudogene status. CDR3 length equals 12 residues. The chain's CDR3 is CASSKVKNEQFF. The CDR3 DNA reads TGTGCCAGCAGCAAAGTAAAGAATGAGCAGTTCTTC.

The chain has TRBV7-3 and TRBJ2-1; 12 bases agree with TRBD2. CDR1 and CDR2 (germline): SGHTA, FQGTGA. The CDR3 contains 16 residues. After removal of 5 bases from V and 10 bases from J, the junction contained 12 bases not matched to a gene. The CDR3 DNA sequence: TGTGCCAGCAGCCCCGGGCTAGCGGGAGGGCCGGGGGAGCAGTTCTTC. It codes for CASSPGLAGGPGEQFF.

This clonotype has just a few counts. This chain joins TRBV2 and TRBJ2-3, with 10 bases that match TRBD2. CDR1 SNHLY and CDR2 FYNNEI come from the germline V gene. The V gene end was trimmed by 2 bases and the J gene end by 0 bases; junction bases not matched to a gene: 8. The CDR3 length is 18 residues. The CDR3 coding sequence is TGTGCCAGCAGTGAATGGACTAGCGGACAAACTAGCACAGATACGCAGTATTTT. This translates into CASSEWTSGQTSTDTQYF.

This clonotype has ten or more counts. The chain joins TRBV5-1 to TRBJ1-5, with 12 bases that match TRBD1. Germline trimming cut 4 bases from V and 5 bases from J; bases unmatched to any gene: 4. CDR1 SGHRS and CDR2 YFSETQ come from the germline V gene. The CDR3 runs to 15 residues. As DNA, the CDR3 is TGCGCCAGCAGCCCTGGGACAGGGGGCTATCAGCCCCAGCATTTT. Amino acids: CASSPGTGGYQPQHF.

The chain carries TRBV28 and TRBJ1-2; perhaps TRBD1 as D (5 bases). V was pared by 3 bases and J by 2 bases, with 13 bases between. Per germline, CDR1 MDHEN and CDR2 SYDVKM. This CDR3 is 15 amino acids long. The CDR3 nucleotides are TGTGCCAGCAGTTTCCCCAACCAGGGAAACTATGGCTACACCTTC. This codes for CASSFPNQGNYGYTF.

J is TRBJ2-7 and V is TRBV10-3; 10 nucleotides align to TRBD2. The length of the CDR3 is 21 residues. CDR1 is ENHRY, CDR2 SYGVKD, per germline. CDR3 sequence reads: CAIRGAFSGGPIPYELIYVDV. As DNA, the CDR3 is TGTGCCATCAGGGGGGCATTTAGCGGGGGGCCGATTCCCTACGAGCTTATCTACGTGGACGTC.

This clonotype was recorded many times. This chain links TRBV28 with TRBJ2-5, with 8 nucleotides matching TRBD2. The CDR3 runs to 14 residues. V was pared by 3 bases and J by 4 bases, with 4 bases of the junction left unmatched. Germline V lookup: CDR1 MDHEN, CDR2 SYDVKM. The CDR3 DNA reads as TGTGCCAGCAGTTTTCCGAGCGGGAGAGAGACCCAGTACTTC. Protein sequence: CASSFPSGRETQYF.

In its sample, this clonotype was seen many times. The rearrangement joins TRBV2 to TRBJ1-4; 10 nucleotides align to TRBD1. Germline CDR1 SNHLY, CDR2 FYNNEI. The V gene end was trimmed by 1 base and the J gene end by 8 bases; junction bases not matched to a gene: 7. The CDR3 has 16 amino acids. The CDR3 region has the DNA TGTGCCAGCAGTGAAGAGAGGACAGGGGGTCGGGAAAAACTGTTTTTT. Its translation: CASSEERTGGREKLFF.

This clonotype was found many times. The rearrangement joins TRBV12-3 or TRBV12-4 to TRBJ1-1, with D possibly matching TRBD1 (5 bases). V was cut by 3 bases and J by 1 base, with 18 bases left in between. CDR3 size: 17 residues. CDR3 coding DNA: TGTGCCAGCAGTTTTACCAGACAGCTACTACCGAACACTGAAGCTTTCTTT. It codes for CASSFTRQLLPNTEAFF.